This record looks at one T cell receptor beta chain sequence and its context. The source of the sample is a study of early T cells in non-severe SARS-CoV-2 infection. Attachment of unique molecular identifiers to individual cDNA molecules was performed. Each CDR3 protein is one row after TCRdb ran MiXCR on the 5' RACE reads. The table has roughly 52,000 distinct CDR3 sequences, under 8.5% seen once; the top ten hold 5.5% to 7.5%. The sample was whole blood, taken at baseline. The source is an adult who was a healthcare worker with PCR-confirmed SARS-CoV-2 infection or an uninfected control (not recorded which).

In DNA form, the CDR3 reads TGTGCCAGCAGCTCCCAGAGATTTAGACAGGGCAACAATCAGCCCCAGCATTTT. It specifies CASSSQRFRQGNNQPQHF. The V gene is TRBV5-6, the J gene TRBJ1-5; 7 bases align to TRBD1. The CDR3 spans 18 residues. Trimming cost V 3 bases and J 3 bases; bases outside gene matches: 15. Germline CDR1 reads SGHDT; CDR2 reads YYEEEE.